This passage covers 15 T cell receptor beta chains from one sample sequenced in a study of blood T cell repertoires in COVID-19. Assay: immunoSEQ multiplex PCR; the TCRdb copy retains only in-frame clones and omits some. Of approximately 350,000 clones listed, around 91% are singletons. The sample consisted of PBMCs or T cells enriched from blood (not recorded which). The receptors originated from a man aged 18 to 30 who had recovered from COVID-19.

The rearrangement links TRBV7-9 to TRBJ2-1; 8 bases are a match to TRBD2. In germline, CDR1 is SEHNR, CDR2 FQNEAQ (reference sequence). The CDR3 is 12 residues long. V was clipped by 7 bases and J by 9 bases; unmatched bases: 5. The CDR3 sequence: CASTILAAEQFF. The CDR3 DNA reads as TGTGCCAGCACCATACTAGCGGCTGAGCAGTTCTTC. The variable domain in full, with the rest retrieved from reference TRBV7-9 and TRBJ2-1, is DTGVSQNPRHKITKRGQNVTFRCDPISEHNRLYWYRQTLGQGPEFLTYFQNEAQLEKSRLLSDRFSAERPKGSFSTLEIQRTEQGDSAMYLCASTILAAEQFFGPGTRLTVL.

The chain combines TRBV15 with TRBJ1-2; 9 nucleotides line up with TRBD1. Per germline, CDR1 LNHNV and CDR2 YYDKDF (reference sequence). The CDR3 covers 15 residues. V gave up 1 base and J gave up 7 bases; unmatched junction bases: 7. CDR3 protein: CATSRATGGDFGYTF. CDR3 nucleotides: TGTGCCACCAGCAGAGCTACAGGGGGCGATTTTGGCTACACCTTC. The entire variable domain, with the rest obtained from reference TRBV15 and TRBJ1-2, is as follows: DAMVIQNPRYQVTQFGKPVTLSCSQTLNHNVMYWYQQKSSQAPKLLFHYYDKDFNNEADTPDNFQSRRPNTSFCFLDIRSPGLGDTAMYLCATSRATGGDFGYTFGSGTRLTVV.

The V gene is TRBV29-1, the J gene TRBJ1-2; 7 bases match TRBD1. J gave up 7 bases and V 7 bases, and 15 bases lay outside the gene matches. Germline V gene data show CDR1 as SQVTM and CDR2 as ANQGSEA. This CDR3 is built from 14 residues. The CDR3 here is CSAIPATGQIGYTF. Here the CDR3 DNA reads TGCAGCGCCATACCAGCGACAGGGCAAATTGGCTACACCTTC.

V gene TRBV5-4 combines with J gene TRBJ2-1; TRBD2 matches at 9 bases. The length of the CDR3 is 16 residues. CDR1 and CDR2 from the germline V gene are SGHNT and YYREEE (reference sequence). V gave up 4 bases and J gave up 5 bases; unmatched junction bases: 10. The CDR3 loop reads CASSTETSGGNNEQFF. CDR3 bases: TGTGCCAGCAGCACCGAGACTAGCGGAGGAAACAATGAGCAGTTCTTC.

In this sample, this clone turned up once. CDR3 residues: CASSVRAYNEKLFF. The CDR3 DNA is TGTGCCAGCAGCGTCAGGGCGTATAATGAAAAACTGTTTTTT. V is TRBV9 and J is TRBJ1-4; weak D call: TRBD1 (5 bases). The CDR3 length is 14 residues. The ends were cut back, 2 bases at V and 4 bases at J, with 9 bases in the middle. In germline, CDR1 is SGDLS, CDR2 YYNGEE. The full variable domain, completed using reference TRBV9 and TRBJ1-4, is DSGVTQTPKHLITATGQRVTLRCSPRSGDLSVYWYQQSLDQGLQFLIQYYNGEERAKGNILERFSAQQFPDLHSELNLSSLELGDSALYFCASSVRAYNEKLFFGSGTQLSVL.

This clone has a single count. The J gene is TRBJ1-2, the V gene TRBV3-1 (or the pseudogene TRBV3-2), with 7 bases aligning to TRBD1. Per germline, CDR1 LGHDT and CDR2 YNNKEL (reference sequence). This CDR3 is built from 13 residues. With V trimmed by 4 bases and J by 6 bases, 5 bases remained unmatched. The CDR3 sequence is CASSLLQGHGYTF. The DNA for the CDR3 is TGTGCCAGCAGCCTTTTACAGGGGCATGGCTACACCTTC.

CDR3 loop: CASSIDRSSYEQYF. The CDR3 nucleotides are TGTGCCAGCAGCATCGACAGGAGCTCCTACGAGCAGTACTTC. The chain combines TRBV5-6 with TRBJ2-7; perhaps TRBD1 as D (6 bases). The V end lost 4 bases, the J end lost 0 bases, and 11 bases lay between the germline ends. The CDR3 is 14 amino acids. Germline loops: CDR1 SGHDT, CDR2 YYEEEE.

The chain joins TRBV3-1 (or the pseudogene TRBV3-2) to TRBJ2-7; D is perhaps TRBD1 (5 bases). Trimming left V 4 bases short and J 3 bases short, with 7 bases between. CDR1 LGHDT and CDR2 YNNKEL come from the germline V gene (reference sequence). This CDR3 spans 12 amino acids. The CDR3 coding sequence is TGTGCCAGCAGCCTAGGGGTCTACGAGCAGTACTTC. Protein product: CASSLGVYEQYF.

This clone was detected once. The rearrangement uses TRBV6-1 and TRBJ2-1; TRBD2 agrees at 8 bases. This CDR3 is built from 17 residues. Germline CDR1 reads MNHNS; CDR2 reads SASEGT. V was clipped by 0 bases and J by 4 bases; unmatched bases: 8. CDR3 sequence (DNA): TGTGCCAGCAGTGAAGCCACGGGGGGGACACTTTACAATGAGCAGTTCTTC. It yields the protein CASSEATGGTLYNEQFF.

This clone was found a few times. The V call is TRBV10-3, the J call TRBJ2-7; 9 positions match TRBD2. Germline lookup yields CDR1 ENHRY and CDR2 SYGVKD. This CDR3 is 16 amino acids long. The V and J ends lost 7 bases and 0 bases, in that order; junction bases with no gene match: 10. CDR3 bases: TGTGCCATCAAAAGGTCCGCGGGGGGGAGCTCCTACGAGCAGTACTTC. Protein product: CAIKRSAGGSSYEQYF.

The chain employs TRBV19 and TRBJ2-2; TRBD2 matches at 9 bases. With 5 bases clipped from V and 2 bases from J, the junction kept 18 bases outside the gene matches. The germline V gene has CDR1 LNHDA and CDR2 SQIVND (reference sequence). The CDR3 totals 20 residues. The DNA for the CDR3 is TGTGCCAGTAGTCCCGCGTGGGCAGGGTTAGCGGGGGCCAACACCGGGGAGCTGTTTTTT. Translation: CASSPAWAGLAGANTGELFF.

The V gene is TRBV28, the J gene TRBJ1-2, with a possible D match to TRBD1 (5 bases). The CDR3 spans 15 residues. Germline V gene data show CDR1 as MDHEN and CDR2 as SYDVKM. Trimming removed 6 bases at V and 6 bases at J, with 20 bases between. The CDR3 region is CASSDSSQGLNGYTF. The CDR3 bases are TGTGCCAGCAGCGATAGTAGTCAGGGTCTCAATGGCTACACCTTC.

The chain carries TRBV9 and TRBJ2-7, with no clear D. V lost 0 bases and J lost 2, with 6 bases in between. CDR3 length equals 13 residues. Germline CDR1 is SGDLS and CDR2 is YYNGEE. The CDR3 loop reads CASSVESAYEQYF. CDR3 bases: TGTGCCAGCAGCGTAGAGTCAGCCTACGAGCAGTACTTC.

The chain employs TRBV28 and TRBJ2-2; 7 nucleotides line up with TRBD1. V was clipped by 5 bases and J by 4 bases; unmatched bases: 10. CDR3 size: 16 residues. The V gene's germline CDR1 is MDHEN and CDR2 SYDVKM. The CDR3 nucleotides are TGTGCCAGCAGTACCCGACAGGGTATGTCCACCGGGGAGCTGTTTTTT. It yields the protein CASSTRQGMSTGELFF.

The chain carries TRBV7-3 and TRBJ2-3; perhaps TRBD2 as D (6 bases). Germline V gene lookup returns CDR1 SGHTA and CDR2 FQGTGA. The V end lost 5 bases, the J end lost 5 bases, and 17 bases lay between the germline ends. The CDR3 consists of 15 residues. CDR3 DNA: TGTGCCAGCAGCCCCGGCAGACTAGGGGTAGATACGCAGTATTTT. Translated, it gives CASSPGRLGVDTQYF.